The present entry profiles one TCR beta chain with its context. What it binds is not known. CDR3 length: 17 residues. V was pared by 2 bases and J by 0 bases, with 14 bases between. Germline-derived CDR1 and CDR2 are SGHNT and YYREEE (reference sequence). This entry comes from a study of cytomegalovirus exposure and HLA in healthy donors. Whole-study findings and limits: Sequence variants that were highly shared formed a cluster that was likely a sequencing artifact. Exclusion as indistinguishable affected some V segments, including TRBV6-2 and TRBV6-3. A prior analysis recorded that most TCR beta V segments were productive about 90% or about 30% of the time.

The PCR had 60 Vbeta and 13 Jbeta primers. The assay was immunoSEQ multiplex PCR, and TCRdb's table has in-frame clones only and misses some. The data show roughly 130,000 clones, under 85% seen once. The TCR originated in a boy under 18 in good health and CMV-seronegative. The sequencing input was PBMCs. V and J are TRBV5-4 and TRBJ2-2; perhaps TRBD2 as D (5 bases). CDR3: CASSLDPSRANTGELFF. In nucleotides, the CDR3 is TGTGCCAGCAGCTTAGACCCTAGCCGCGCGAACACCGGGGAGCTGTTTTTT.